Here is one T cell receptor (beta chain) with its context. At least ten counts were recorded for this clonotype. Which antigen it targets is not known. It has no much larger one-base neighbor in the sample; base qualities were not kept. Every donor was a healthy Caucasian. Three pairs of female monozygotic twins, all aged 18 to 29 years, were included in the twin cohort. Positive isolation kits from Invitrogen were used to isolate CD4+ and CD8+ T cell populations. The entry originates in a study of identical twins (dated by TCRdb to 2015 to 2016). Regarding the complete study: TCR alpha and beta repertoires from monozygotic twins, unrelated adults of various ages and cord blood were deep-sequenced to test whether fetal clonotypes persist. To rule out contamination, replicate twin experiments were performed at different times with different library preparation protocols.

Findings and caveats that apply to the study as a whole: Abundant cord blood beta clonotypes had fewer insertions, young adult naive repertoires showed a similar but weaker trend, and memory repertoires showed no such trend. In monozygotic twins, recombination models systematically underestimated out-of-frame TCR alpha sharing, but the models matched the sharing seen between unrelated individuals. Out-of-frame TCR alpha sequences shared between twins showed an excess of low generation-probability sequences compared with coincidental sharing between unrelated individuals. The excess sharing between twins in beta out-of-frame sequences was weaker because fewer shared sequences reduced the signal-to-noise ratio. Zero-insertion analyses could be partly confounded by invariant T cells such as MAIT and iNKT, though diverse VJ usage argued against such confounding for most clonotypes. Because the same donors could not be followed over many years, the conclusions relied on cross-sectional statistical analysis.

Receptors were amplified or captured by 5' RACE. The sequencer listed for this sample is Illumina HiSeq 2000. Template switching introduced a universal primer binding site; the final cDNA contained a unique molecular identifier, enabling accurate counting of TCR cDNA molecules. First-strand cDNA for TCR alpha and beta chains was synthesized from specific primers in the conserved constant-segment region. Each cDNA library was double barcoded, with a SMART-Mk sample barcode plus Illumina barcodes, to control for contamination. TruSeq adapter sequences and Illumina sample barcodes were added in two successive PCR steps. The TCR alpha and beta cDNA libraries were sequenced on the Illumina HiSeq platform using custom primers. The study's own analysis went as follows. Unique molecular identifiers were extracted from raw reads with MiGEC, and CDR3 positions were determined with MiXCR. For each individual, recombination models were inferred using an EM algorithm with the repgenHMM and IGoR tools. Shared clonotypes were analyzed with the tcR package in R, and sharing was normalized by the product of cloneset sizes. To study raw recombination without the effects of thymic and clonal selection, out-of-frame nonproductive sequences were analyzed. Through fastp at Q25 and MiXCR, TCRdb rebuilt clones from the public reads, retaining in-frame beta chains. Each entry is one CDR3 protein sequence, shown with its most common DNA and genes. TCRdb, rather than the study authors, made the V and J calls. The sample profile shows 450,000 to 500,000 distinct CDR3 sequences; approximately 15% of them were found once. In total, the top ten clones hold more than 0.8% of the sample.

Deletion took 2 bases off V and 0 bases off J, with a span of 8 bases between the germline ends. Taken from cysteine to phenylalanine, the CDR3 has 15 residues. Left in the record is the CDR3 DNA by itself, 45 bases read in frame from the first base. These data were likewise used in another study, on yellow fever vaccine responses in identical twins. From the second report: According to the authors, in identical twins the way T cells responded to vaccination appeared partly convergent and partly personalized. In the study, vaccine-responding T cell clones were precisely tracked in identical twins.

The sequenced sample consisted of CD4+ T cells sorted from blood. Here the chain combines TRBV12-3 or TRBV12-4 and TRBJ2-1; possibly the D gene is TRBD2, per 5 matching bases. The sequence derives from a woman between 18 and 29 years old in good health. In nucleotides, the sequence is TGTGCCAGCAGTTTATTCCGGGACTCCTACAATGAGCAGTTCTTC. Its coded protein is CASSLFRDSYNEQFF.